Listed below are T cell receptor beta chains from one sample, sequenced in a study of T cell repertoires in cytomegalovirus infection. Antigens of these TCRs are unknown. Via MiXCR, TCRdb re-called the reads, giving one row per CDR3 protein. Of 570,000 or so distinct CDR3 sequences in the sample, 40% were seen once. Specimen: cultured PBMCs, collected from culture after CMV antigen stimulation. The receptors shown here come from a human donor in good health (CMV status not recorded). Some clones in this sample may be carry-over from other donors' samples. Each CDR3 is given with its conserved first and last residue. The order of the fields is D gene, J gene, clone size, V gene, CDR3 DNA, CDR3 protein. The D gene is left open where the match is weak. A row's size may be missing; if present it is once, few, many or a size class.

D gene: -; J gene: TRBJ2-3; clone size: many; V gene: TRBV7-2; CDR3 DNA: TGTGCCAGCAGCTTAGGTGGTGGGGTACCTGACATAGATACGCAGTATTTT; CDR3 protein: CASSLGGGVPDIDTQYF
D gene: -; J gene: TRBJ2-5; clone size: -; V gene: TRBV2; CDR3 DNA: TGTGCCAGCAGTAACACCGGGATTAGGGAGACCCAGTACTTC; CDR3 protein: CASSNTGIRETQYF
D gene: -; J gene: TRBJ2-5; clone size: -; V gene: TRBV6-2/TRBV6-3; CDR3 DNA: TGTGCCAGCAGGACAGATCAAGAGACCCAGTACTTC; CDR3 protein: CASRTDQETQYF
D gene: TRBD1; J gene: TRBJ2-7; clone size: -; V gene: TRBV7-9; CDR3 DNA: TGTGCCAGCGGAACTAGGGACAGCTACTACGAGCAGTACTTC; CDR3 protein: CASGTRDSYYEQYF
D gene: TRBD1; J gene: TRBJ2-7; clone size: -; V gene: TRBV7-1; CDR3 DNA: TGTGCCAGCAGCGTCACAGGGGGTGTGAACGAGCAGTACTTC; CDR3 protein: CASSVTGGVNEQYF
D gene: TRBD2; J gene: TRBJ2-1; clone size: once; V gene: TRBV19; CDR3 DNA: TGTGCCAGTAGTCCTAGCGGGGGAACATCGTACAATGAGCAGTTCTTC; CDR3 protein: CASSPSGGTSYNEQFF
D gene: -; J gene: TRBJ2-5; clone size: -; V gene: TRBV28; CDR3 DNA: TGTGCCAGCAGTCAGAGGCCGCGCGGCCAAGAGACCCAGTACTTC; CDR3 protein: CASSQRPRGQETQYF
D gene: TRBD2; J gene: TRBJ2-3; clone size: -; V gene: TRBV29-1; CDR3 DNA: TGCAGCGCCACGGGACTAGCATCAGATACGCAGTATTTT; CDR3 protein: CSATGLASDTQYF
D gene: TRBD2; J gene: TRBJ2-7; clone size: -; V gene: TRBV25-1; CDR3 DNA: TGTGCCAGTCTGGGGACTAGCGGGGTCCCCTACGAGCAGTACTTC; CDR3 protein: CASLGTSGVPYEQYF
D gene: TRBD1; J gene: TRBJ2-7; clone size: few; V gene: TRBV20-1; CDR3 DNA: TGCAGTGCTAGCTTGACAGGGGCATTAGACGAGCAGTACTTC; CDR3 protein: CSASLTGALDEQYF
D gene: -; J gene: TRBJ2-1; clone size: few; V gene: TRBV6-1; CDR3 DNA: TGTGCCAGCAGGTTTGTTAATGAGCAGTTCTTC; CDR3 protein: CASRFVNEQFF
D gene: -; J gene: TRBJ2-2; clone size: -; V gene: TRBV10-3; CDR3 DNA: TGTGCCATCAGCCCTCCGAACACCGGGGAGCTGTTTTTT; CDR3 protein: CAISPPNTGELFF
D gene: TRBD1; J gene: TRBJ1-4; clone size: many; V gene: TRBV7-2; CDR3 DNA: TGTGCCAGCAGCCAACCATGGACAGGGGAGTTGGATGAAAAACTGTTTTTT; CDR3 protein: CASSQPWTGELDEKLFF
D gene: TRBD1; J gene: TRBJ1-1; clone size: -; V gene: TRBV4-1; CDR3 DNA: TGCGCCAGCAGCCACGGACAGGGGGCTTCGAACACTGAAGCTTTCTTT; CDR3 protein: CASSHGQGASNTEAFF
D gene: -; J gene: TRBJ1-6; clone size: -; V gene: TRBV4-1; CDR3 DNA: TGCGCCAGCAGCCAAGCCCGACAGTCCTATAATTCACCCCTCCACTTT; CDR3 protein: CASSQARQSYNSPLHF
D gene: TRBD1; J gene: TRBJ2-1; clone size: few; V gene: TRBV20-1; CDR3 DNA: TGCAGTGCTACAAGATCGGGACAGGGCTACAATGAGCAGTTCTTC; CDR3 protein: CSATRSGQGYNEQFF
D gene: -; J gene: TRBJ2-4; clone size: -; V gene: TRBV7-8; CDR3 DNA: TGTGCCAGCAGCCCCCGAGGAGGGAAAAACATTCAGTACTTC; CDR3 protein: CASSPRGGKNIQYF
D gene: -; J gene: TRBJ2-7; clone size: few; V gene: TRBV6-2/TRBV6-3; CDR3 DNA: TGTGCCAGCACCCCCGGAGGGGTCAGCTCCTACGAGCAGTACTTC; CDR3 protein: CASTPGGVSSYEQYF
D gene: TRBD2; J gene: TRBJ2-1; clone size: -; V gene: TRBV11-2; CDR3 DNA: TGTGCCAGCACCCCCGCTGGACTAGCGGGAGGGATCCCCAATGAGCAGTTCTTC; CDR3 protein: CASTPAGLAGGIPNEQFF
D gene: -; J gene: TRBJ2-7; clone size: many; V gene: TRBV7-8; CDR3 DNA: TGTGCCAGCGCCCCGGGACGGCACTACGAGCAGTACTTC; CDR3 protein: CASAPGRHYEQYF
D gene: -; J gene: TRBJ1-1; clone size: few; V gene: TRBV6-1; CDR3 DNA: TGTGCCAGCAGTGAGGGGGTGACTGAAGCTTTCTTT; CDR3 protein: CASSEGVTEAFF
D gene: -; J gene: TRBJ1-1; clone size: once; V gene: TRBV19; CDR3 DNA: TGTGCCAGTACGTCACAGGGAATGAACACTGAAGCTTTCTTT; CDR3 protein: CASTSQGMNTEAFF
D gene: -; J gene: TRBJ2-3; clone size: -; V gene: TRBV7-4; CDR3 DNA: TGTGCCAGCAGCTTAGCGAGGGCAGCGGATACGCAGTATTTT; CDR3 protein: CASSLARAADTQYF
D gene: -; J gene: TRBJ2-1; clone size: -; V gene: TRBV12-3/TRBV12-4; CDR3 DNA: TGTGCCAGCGGAAGAAGACTTAGGTTCAATGAGCAGTTCTTC; CDR3 protein: CASGRRLRFNEQFF
D gene: -; J gene: TRBJ2-2; clone size: -; V gene: TRBV5-1; CDR3 DNA: TGCGCCAGCAGCTTGGATGGGGCCCGGGCCGGGGAGCTGTTTTTT; CDR3 protein: CASSLDGARAGELFF
D gene: TRBD2; J gene: TRBJ2-3; clone size: -; V gene: TRBV6-2/TRBV6-3; CDR3 DNA: TGTGCCAGCAGTCAGCGGGAGATCACAGATACGCAGTATTTT; CDR3 protein: CASSQREITDTQYF
D gene: -; J gene: TRBJ2-7; clone size: -; V gene: TRBV7-2; CDR3 DNA: TGTGCCAGCGCTGATCGGCGGGGGCCCTACGAGCAGTACTTC; CDR3 protein: CASADRRGPYEQYF
D gene: -; J gene: TRBJ2-1; clone size: few; V gene: TRBV7-8; CDR3 DNA: TGTGCCAGCAGCTTAGAACATTACAATGAGCAGTTCTTC; CDR3 protein: CASSLEHYNEQFF
D gene: -; J gene: TRBJ2-3; clone size: -; V gene: TRBV10-1; CDR3 DNA: TGCGCCAGCTCTGGGGGGACAGCCACAGATACGCAGTATTTT; CDR3 protein: CASSGGTATDTQYF
D gene: -; J gene: TRBJ1-3; clone size: -; V gene: TRBV6-1; CDR3 DNA: TGTGCCAGCAGTGTAGGAGGTTCATACAGGGGAAACACCATATATTTT; CDR3 protein: CASSVGGSYRGNTIYF
D gene: -; J gene: TRBJ2-1; clone size: -; V gene: TRBV5-1; CDR3 DNA: TGCGCCAGCAGCGTCTTTGACGAAGGAGGTGAGCAGTTCTTC; CDR3 protein: CASSVFDEGGEQFF
D gene: TRBD2; J gene: TRBJ2-2; clone size: few; V gene: TRBV4-1; CDR3 DNA: TGTGCCAGCAGCCAGAGGGTTAGCGGGGGTCGGACCGGGGAGCTGTTTTTT; CDR3 protein: CASSQRVSGGRTGELFF
D gene: TRBD2; J gene: TRBJ2-1; clone size: -; V gene: TRBV12-3/TRBV12-4; CDR3 DNA: TGTGCCAGCCGCCCAACTAGCGGGGGGGCCCTGGGGAACAATGAGCAGTTCTTC; CDR3 protein: CASRPTSGGALGNNEQFF
D gene: -; J gene: TRBJ2-3; clone size: -; V gene: TRBV4-3; CDR3 DNA: TGCGCCAGCAGCCAAGAGGGATTCACAGATACGCAGTATTTT; CDR3 protein: CASSQEGFTDTQYF
D gene: -; J gene: TRBJ2-2; clone size: few; V gene: TRBV7-8; CDR3 DNA: TGTGCCAGCAGCTTAAGCCGGGTAGGGACCGGGGAGCTGTTTTTT; CDR3 protein: CASSLSRVGTGELFF
D gene: -; J gene: TRBJ2-3; clone size: -; V gene: TRBV20-1; CDR3 DNA: TGCAGTGCTAGAGATCCTGTCGGAGGGTCCCGTTCTTTAAATACGCAGTATTTT; CDR3 protein: CSARDPVGGSRSLNTQYF
D gene: TRBD1; J gene: TRBJ2-7; clone size: -; V gene: TRBV5-1; CDR3 DNA: TGCGCCAGCAGCGTAGACAGGGACCACGAGCAGTACTTC; CDR3 protein: CASSVDRDHEQYF
D gene: -; J gene: TRBJ1-5; clone size: -; V gene: TRBV6-2/TRBV6-3; CDR3 DNA: TGTGCCAGCAGTAAAACAAGCAGCAATCAGCCCCAGCATTTT; CDR3 protein: CASSKTSSNQPQHF
D gene: TRBD2; J gene: TRBJ2-1; clone size: -; V gene: TRBV6-6; CDR3 DNA: TGTGCCAGCAGTTACTCGCCGGCGGGAGATTCCGACAATGAGCAGTTCTTC; CDR3 protein: CASSYSPAGDSDNEQFF
D gene: TRBD1; J gene: TRBJ1-1; clone size: -; V gene: TRBV7-9; CDR3 DNA: TGTGCCAGCAGCTTAGGGGTAAGGGGGCGCACTGAAGCTTTCTTT; CDR3 protein: CASSLGVRGRTEAFF
D gene: -; J gene: TRBJ1-6; clone size: few; V gene: TRBV7-8; CDR3 DNA: TGTGCCAGCAGCTCTCGGGACCGTTCACCCCTCCACTTT; CDR3 protein: CASSSRDRSPLHF
D gene: TRBD1; J gene: TRBJ1-2; clone size: few; V gene: TRBV28; CDR3 DNA: TGTGCCAGCAGTCCCCGACGGTCTAGACAGGGGCACTATGGCTACACCTTC; CDR3 protein: CASSPRRSRQGHYGYTF
D gene: -; J gene: TRBJ2-5; clone size: -; V gene: TRBV3-1; CDR3 DNA: TGTGCCAGCAGCCAAGATCCATTTCGCGGGAAAGAGACCCAGTACTTC; CDR3 protein: CASSQDPFRGKETQYF
D gene: TRBD2; J gene: TRBJ2-5; clone size: -; V gene: TRBV12-3/TRBV12-4; CDR3 DNA: TGTGCCAGCAGTTTTTACACTAGCGGGATAGGAGAGACCCAGTACTTC; CDR3 protein: CASSFYTSGIGETQYF
D gene: TRBD1; J gene: TRBJ1-2; clone size: -; V gene: TRBV5-3; CDR3 DNA: TGTGCCAGCAGCTGGACCGGGACAGATGGCTACACCTTC; CDR3 protein: CASSWTGTDGYTF
D gene: TRBD1; J gene: TRBJ1-1; clone size: many; V gene: TRBV7-9; CDR3 DNA: TGTGCCAGCAGCTTGTGGGACAGGCCGAACACTGAAGCTTTCTTT; CDR3 protein: CASSLWDRPNTEAFF
D gene: -; J gene: TRBJ2-2; clone size: few; V gene: TRBV12-3/TRBV12-4; CDR3 DNA: TGTGCCAGCGGAACAACCGGGGAGCTGTTTTTT; CDR3 protein: CASGTTGELFF
D gene: -; J gene: TRBJ2-7; clone size: many; V gene: TRBV7-8; CDR3 DNA: TGTGCCAGCAGCGTCGGGGAGACCTACAGCTCCTACGAGCAGTACTTC; CDR3 protein: CASSVGETYSSYEQYF
D gene: TRBD2; J gene: TRBJ2-1; clone size: few; V gene: TRBV12-3/TRBV12-4; CDR3 DNA: TGTGCCAGCAGTCTAGCGGGGGGGTTCAATGAGCAGTTCTTC; CDR3 protein: CASSLAGGFNEQFF